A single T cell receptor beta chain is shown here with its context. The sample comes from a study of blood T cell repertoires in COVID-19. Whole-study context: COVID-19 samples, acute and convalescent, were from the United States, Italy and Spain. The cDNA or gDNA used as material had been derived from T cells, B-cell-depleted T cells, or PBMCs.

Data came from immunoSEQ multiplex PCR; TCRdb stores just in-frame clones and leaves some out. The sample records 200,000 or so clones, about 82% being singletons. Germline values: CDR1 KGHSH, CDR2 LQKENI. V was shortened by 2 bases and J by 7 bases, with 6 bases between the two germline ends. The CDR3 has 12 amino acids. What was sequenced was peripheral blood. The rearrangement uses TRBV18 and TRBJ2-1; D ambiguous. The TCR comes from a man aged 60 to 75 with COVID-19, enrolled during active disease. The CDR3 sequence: CASSPAENEQFF. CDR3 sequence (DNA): TGTGCCAGCTCACCAGCGGAGAATGAGCAGTTCTTC.